This is a list of T cell receptor beta chains from one sample in a study of T cells in Graves' hyperthyroidism and ophthalmopathy. MiXCR was run by TCRdb on the multiplex PCR reads, yielding one entry per CDR3 protein. The sample has 300,000 to 350,000 distinct CDR3 sequences, 15% to 20% seen once. Sequencing input: blood. The source of these receptors is a woman aged 35 to 49 with Graves' ophthalmopathy. Each CDR3 is given with its conserved first and last residue. Fields, in order: V gene, J gene, CDR3 protein.

V: TRBV30
J: TRBJ1-5
CDR3: CAWSGGRSNQPQHF

V: TRBV12-3/TRBV12-4
J: TRBJ2-7
CDR3: CASSELTSYEQYF

V: TRBV5-1
J: TRBJ1-1
CDR3: CASSPQVSQGEAFF

V: TRBV11-2
J: TRBJ2-7
CDR3: CASSSGGSSAYEQYF

V: TRBV5-6
J: TRBJ1-5
CDR3: CASSLNRGTGNQPQHF

V: TRBV6-1
J: TRBJ1-5
CDR3: CSSSEGLGFFSQNQPQHF

V: TRBV12-3/TRBV12-4
J: TRBJ1-6
CDR3: CASSLWGMVDSPLHF

V: TRBV19
J: TRBJ2-7
CDR3: CASSTYRGEQYF

V: TRBV6-5
J: TRBJ2-7
CDR3: CASRRGTGYEQYF

V: TRBV6-1
J: TRBJ2-5
CDR3: CASRRDRGPETQYF

V: TRBV9
J: TRBJ1-2
CDR3: CASSVPAGGYTF

V: TRBV6-5
J: TRBJ2-7
CDR3: CASSYSKSEDEQYF

V: TRBV5-1
J: TRBJ2-5
CDR3: CASSLGSQVPQYF

V: TRBV11-2
J: TRBJ2-7
CDR3: CASSPTAASGPTEQYF

V: TRBV29-1
J: TRBJ1-5
CDR3: CSVREGGQPQHF

V: TRBV30
J: TRBJ2-2
CDR3: CACPRLTGELFF

V: TRBV12-3/TRBV12-4
J: TRBJ2-7
CDR3: CASRPSGGAYEQYF

V: TRBV11-2
J: TRBJ2-3
CDR3: CASSLVGDNTQYF

V: TRBV13
J: TRBJ2-2
CDR3: CASSLGNTDTGELFF

V: TRBV2
J: TRBJ2-7
CDR3: CASSEGKSYEQYF

V: TRBV11-2
J: TRBJ1-5
CDR3: CASSPLVAYSNQPQHF

V: TRBV15
J: TRBJ2-7
CDR3: CATSRGQGAPYEQYF

V: TRBV6-1
J: TRBJ2-5
CDR3: CASSATGDQETQYF

V: TRBV6-1
J: TRBJ2-7
CDR3: CASSPLRGSYEQYF

V: TRBV14
J: TRBJ1-5
CDR3: CASSREGVSNQPQHF

V: TRBV29-1
J: TRBJ1-2
CDR3: CSVTGQGSGYTF

V: TRBV20-1
J: TRBJ2-5
CDR3: CSATPIDTTPQETQYF

V: TRBV12-3/TRBV12-4
J: TRBJ2-1
CDR3: CASSLRRRTSYNEQFF

V: TRBV27
J: TRBJ2-7
CDR3: CASSFSPDSPTYEQYF

V: TRBV9
J: TRBJ1-3
CDR3: CASSYLLKADTIYF

V: TRBV6-1
J: TRBJ1-5
CDR3: CASSDQSGQPQHF

V: TRBV2
J: TRBJ2-5
CDR3: CASSDRRQGAQETQYF